These T cell receptor beta chains were read from a single sample in a study of OX40 agonist ivuxolimab in advanced cancers. Profiled with immunoSEQ multiplex PCR; TCRdb holds only in-frame clones, not every one. The sample lists 69,000 or so clones, over 75% occurring once. The sample was CD4+ or CD8+ T cells sorted from blood, taken in a trial of the OX40 agonist ivuxolimab. Receptors originate from an adult with an advanced solid tumor such as melanoma, head and neck, liver or kidney cancer. CDR3s include the opening cysteine and the closing phenylalanine or tryptophan. The D gene is left open where the match is weak. Clone size is given for some rows only: seen once, a few or many times, or a class if the clone is expanded.

cdr3_aa: CASSPQGAGTEAFF
cdr3_nt: TGTGCCAGCAGCCCACAGGGCGCGGGCACTGAAGCTTTCTTT
d_call: NA
v_call: TRBV6-6
j_call: TRBJ1-1
clone_size: NA

cdr3_aa: CASMGGFYEQYF
cdr3_nt: TGTGCCAGCATGGGCGGTTTCTACGAGCAGTACTTC
d_call: NA
v_call: TRBV27
j_call: TRBJ2-7
clone_size: NA

cdr3_aa: CASSLAGPFATNYGYTF
cdr3_nt: TGCGCCAGCAGCTTGGCGGGGCCCTTTGCAACTAACTATGGCTACACCTTC
d_call: NA
v_call: TRBV5-1
j_call: TRBJ1-2
clone_size: once

cdr3_aa: CASSQGVVASAYNEQFF
cdr3_nt: TGCGCCAGCAGCCAAGGTGTAGTCGCCTCGGCCTACAATGAGCAGTTCTTC
d_call: NA
v_call: TRBV4-1
j_call: TRBJ2-1
clone_size: NA

cdr3_aa: CASSSTGRLFF
cdr3_nt: TGTGCCAGCAGTTCTACAGGGAGGCTGTTTTTT
d_call: NA
v_call: TRBV27
j_call: TRBJ1-4
clone_size: NA

cdr3_aa: CASSLEPGQGSLLEFF
cdr3_nt: TGTGCCAGCAGCTTGGAGCCGGGACAGGGGTCATTACTGGAGTTCTTC
d_call: TRBD1
v_call: TRBV7-6
j_call: TRBJ2-1
clone_size: NA

cdr3_aa: CASSPPGQAYEQYF
cdr3_nt: TGTGCCAGCTCACCCCCGGGACAGGCCTACGAGCAGTACTTC
d_call: TRBD1
v_call: TRBV18
j_call: TRBJ2-7
clone_size: NA

cdr3_aa: CAGTRGVRQPQHF
cdr3_nt: TGTGCCGGCACCAGAGGGGTCCGTCAGCCCCAGCATTTT
d_call: NA
v_call: TRBV28
j_call: TRBJ1-5
clone_size: NA

cdr3_aa: CASSQGTAVTDTQYF
cdr3_nt: TGCGCCAGCAGCCAAGGGACAGCGGTAACAGATACGCAGTATTTT
d_call: NA
v_call: TRBV4-3
j_call: TRBJ2-3
clone_size: once

cdr3_aa: CASSQGLGERDTQYF
cdr3_nt: TGCGCCAGCAGCCAGGGACTAGGGGAACGAGATACGCAGTATTTT
d_call: TRBD2
v_call: TRBV4-1
j_call: TRBJ2-3
clone_size: NA

cdr3_aa: CASSPYAGYSNYGYTF
cdr3_nt: TGTGCCAGCAGCCCTTACGCAGGCTACTCAAACTATGGCTACACCTTC
d_call: NA
v_call: TRBV7-9
j_call: TRBJ1-2
clone_size: NA

cdr3_aa: CASSLKSSGNTIYF
cdr3_nt: TGTGCCAGCAGTTTAAAGAGCTCTGGAAACACCATATATTTT
d_call: NA
v_call: TRBV27
j_call: TRBJ1-3
clone_size: NA

cdr3_aa: CATLGGWTGELFF
cdr3_nt: TGTGCCACCCTTGGGGGATGGACCGGGGAGCTGTTTTTT
d_call: NA
v_call: TRBV28
j_call: TRBJ2-2
clone_size: NA

cdr3_aa: CSVELTDETYEQYF
cdr3_nt: TGCAGCGTTGAACTTACAGACGAAACCTACGAGCAGTACTTC
d_call: NA
v_call: TRBV29-1
j_call: TRBJ2-7
clone_size: NA

cdr3_aa: CASSQDITGGNNEQFF
cdr3_nt: TGTGCCAGCAGCCAAGATATAACAGGGGGCAACAATGAGCAGTTCTTC
d_call: TRBD1
v_call: TRBV4-2
j_call: TRBJ2-1
clone_size: NA

cdr3_aa: CASSIAGVRQFF
cdr3_nt: TGTGCCAGTAGTATAGCGGGGGTAAGGCAGTTCTTC
d_call: NA
v_call: TRBV19
j_call: TRBJ2-1
clone_size: NA

cdr3_aa: CASGLIRGRRNEQFF
cdr3_nt: TGTGCTAGTGGTTTGATCCGGGGCAGGCGCAATGAGCAGTTCTTC
d_call: NA
v_call: TRBV12-5
j_call: TRBJ2-1
clone_size: NA

cdr3_aa: CASSLEERVGNEQFF
cdr3_nt: TGTGCCAGCAGCTTAGAGGAGCGCGTCGGTAATGAGCAGTTCTTC
d_call: NA
v_call: TRBV7-8
j_call: TRBJ2-1
clone_size: NA

cdr3_aa: CASRTVSTGGPNYGYTF
cdr3_nt: TGTGCCAGCAGGACCGTTTCGACAGGGGGCCCTAACTATGGCTACACCTTC
d_call: TRBD1
v_call: TRBV27
j_call: TRBJ1-2
clone_size: once

cdr3_aa: CASSPPHGSDGYTF
cdr3_nt: TGTGCCAGCTCACCGCCACACGGGTCGGACGGCTACACCTTC
d_call: NA
v_call: TRBV18
j_call: TRBJ1-2
clone_size: NA

cdr3_aa: CASSRAGGLREKLFF
cdr3_nt: TGTGCCAGCAGCCGCGCAGGGGGCTTGAGGGAAAAACTGTTTTTT
d_call: TRBD1
v_call: TRBV9
j_call: TRBJ1-4
clone_size: once

cdr3_aa: CASGYSGEYSYEQYF
cdr3_nt: TGTGCTAGTGGCTATAGCGGGGAATACTCCTACGAGCAGTACTTC
d_call: TRBD2
v_call: TRBV12-5
j_call: TRBJ2-7
clone_size: NA

cdr3_aa: CASSLWVEGTEAFF
cdr3_nt: TGTGCCAGCAGTTTATGGGTGGAGGGCACTGAAGCTTTCTTT
d_call: NA
v_call: TRBV27
j_call: TRBJ1-1
clone_size: once

cdr3_aa: CASSLAGTSLDGYTF
cdr3_nt: TGTGCCAGCAGCTTAGCAGGGACAAGCCTTGATGGCTACACCTTC
d_call: NA
v_call: TRBV7-9
j_call: TRBJ1-2
clone_size: few

cdr3_aa: CASSGPVDPYEQYF
cdr3_nt: TGTGCCAGCAGCGGACCAGTGGATCCCTACGAGCAGTACTTC
d_call: NA
v_call: TRBV7-9
j_call: TRBJ2-7
clone_size: NA

cdr3_aa: CASSGSFEGEKLFF
cdr3_nt: TGTGCCAGCAGCGGAAGCTTTGAGGGTGAAAAACTGTTTTTT
d_call: NA
v_call: TRBV9
j_call: TRBJ1-4
clone_size: NA

cdr3_aa: CSVVQGPYEQYF
cdr3_nt: TGCAGCGTTGTCCAGGGCCCCTACGAGCAGTACTTC
d_call: NA
v_call: TRBV29-1
j_call: TRBJ2-7
clone_size: NA

cdr3_aa: CASSGGAKNIQYF
cdr3_nt: TGTGCCAGCAGTGGGGGAGCCAAAAACATTCAGTACTTC
d_call: NA
v_call: TRBV6-5
j_call: TRBJ2-4
clone_size: NA

cdr3_aa: CATSTPRGSVQETQYF
cdr3_nt: TGTGCCACCAGCACCCCAAGGGGGTCGGTCCAAGAGACCCAGTACTTC
d_call: NA
v_call: TRBV15
j_call: TRBJ2-5
clone_size: NA

cdr3_aa: CASQGPSSYEQYF
cdr3_nt: TGTGCTTCCCAGGGCCCAAGCTCCTACGAGCAGTACTTC
d_call: NA
v_call: TRBV6-6
j_call: TRBJ2-7
clone_size: NA

cdr3_aa: CASSPWKPGGTDTQYF
cdr3_nt: TGTGCCAGCAGCCCCTGGAAACCGGGGGGCACAGATACGCAGTATTTT
d_call: NA
v_call: TRBV9
j_call: TRBJ2-3
clone_size: once

cdr3_aa: CASSSTGYNEQFF
cdr3_nt: TGTGCCAGCAGTTCGACAGGTTACAATGAGCAGTTCTTC
d_call: NA
v_call: TRBV27
j_call: TRBJ2-1
clone_size: NA

cdr3_aa: CASSYSSGAEAFF
cdr3_nt: TGTGCCAGCAGTTACTCGAGCGGAGCCGAAGCTTTCTTT
d_call: NA
v_call: TRBV6-5
j_call: TRBJ1-1
clone_size: NA

cdr3_aa: CASSPGLAGRGNEQFF
cdr3_nt: TGTGCCAGCAGTCCCGGACTAGCGGGGCGGGGCAATGAGCAGTTCTTC
d_call: TRBD2
v_call: TRBV27
j_call: TRBJ2-1
clone_size: once

cdr3_aa: CASSTFTGTSGLNTGELFF
cdr3_nt: TGTGCCAGTAGTACCTTCACGGGGACTAGCGGACTAAACACCGGGGAGCTGTTTTTT
d_call: TRBD2
v_call: TRBV19
j_call: TRBJ2-2
clone_size: NA

cdr3_aa: CASTATPAVSYEQYF
cdr3_nt: TGTGCCAGCACCGCAACGCCCGCCGTCTCCTACGAGCAGTACTTC
d_call: NA
v_call: TRBV6-5
j_call: TRBJ2-7
clone_size: NA

cdr3_aa: CASSQQTGQFYGYTF
cdr3_nt: TGCGCCAGCAGCCAACAGACAGGGCAATTCTATGGCTACACCTTC
d_call: TRBD1
v_call: TRBV4-3
j_call: TRBJ1-2
clone_size: NA

cdr3_aa: CASSLEGTSTDTQYF
cdr3_nt: TGCGCCAGCAGCTTGGAGGGTACCTCAACAGATACGCAGTATTTT
d_call: NA
v_call: TRBV5-1
j_call: TRBJ2-3
clone_size: NA

cdr3_aa: CASSFGTGTGYTF
cdr3_nt: TGTGCCAGTAGCTTTGGGACAGGAACTGGCTACACCTTC
d_call: TRBD1
v_call: TRBV19
j_call: TRBJ1-2
clone_size: NA

cdr3_aa: CAISELENMGGLNTEAFF
cdr3_nt: TGTGCCATCAGTGAGTTAGAGAATATGGGGGGCCTGAACACTGAAGCTTTCTTT
d_call: NA
v_call: TRBV10-3
j_call: TRBJ1-1
clone_size: once

cdr3_aa: CASSIAGANVLTF
cdr3_nt: TGTGCCAGTAGTATAGCTGGGGCCAACGTCCTGACTTTC
d_call: NA
v_call: TRBV19
j_call: TRBJ2-6
clone_size: NA

cdr3_aa: CSASGAGGNIQYF
cdr3_nt: TGCAGCGCCAGCGGGGCGGGAGGAAACATTCAGTACTTC
d_call: TRBD2
v_call: TRBV29-1
j_call: TRBJ2-4
clone_size: NA

cdr3_aa: CASSLYLTEAFF
cdr3_nt: TGTGCCAGCAGCTTATACCTCACTGAAGCTTTCTTT
d_call: NA
v_call: TRBV7-9
j_call: TRBJ1-1
clone_size: NA

cdr3_aa: CASSLEAGEGHTEAFF
cdr3_nt: TGCGCCAGCAGCTTAGAGGCAGGGGAAGGGCACACTGAAGCTTTCTTT
d_call: NA
v_call: TRBV5-1
j_call: TRBJ1-1
clone_size: NA

cdr3_aa: CASSPGTGNYEQYF
cdr3_nt: TGCGCCAGCAGTCCCGGGACAGGGAACTACGAGCAGTACTTC
d_call: TRBD1
v_call: TRBV4-3
j_call: TRBJ2-7
clone_size: NA

cdr3_aa: CASSEPGTSGPSSYEQYF
cdr3_nt: TGTGCCAGCAGTGAACCCGGGACTAGCGGGCCGAGCTCCTACGAGCAGTACTTC
d_call: TRBD2
v_call: TRBV2
j_call: TRBJ2-7
clone_size: few

cdr3_aa: CASRPSAHNEQFF
cdr3_nt: TGTGCCAGCAGACCTAGTGCCCACAATGAGCAGTTCTTC
d_call: NA
v_call: TRBV7-6
j_call: TRBJ2-1
clone_size: few

cdr3_aa: CATSRNLNTEAFF
cdr3_nt: TGTGCCACCAGCAGAAATCTGAACACTGAAGCTTTCTTT
d_call: NA
v_call: TRBV15
j_call: TRBJ1-1
clone_size: once

cdr3_aa: CASSLTSGILHF
cdr3_nt: TGTGCCAGCAGTTTGACCTCAGGGATACTCCACTTT
d_call: NA
v_call: TRBV27
j_call: TRBJ1-6
clone_size: NA

cdr3_aa: CASSLSGQGYEQYF
cdr3_nt: TGTGCCAGCAGTTTATCCGGACAGGGCTACGAGCAGTACTTC
d_call: TRBD1
v_call: TRBV28
j_call: TRBJ2-7
clone_size: NA

cdr3_aa: CASSRGQGPSDYGYTF
cdr3_nt: TGCGCCAGCAGCCGGGGACAGGGGCCATCTGACTATGGCTACACCTTC
d_call: TRBD1
v_call: TRBV4-3
j_call: TRBJ1-2
clone_size: NA

cdr3_aa: CASSSNIYEQYF
cdr3_nt: TGTGCCAGCAGTTCTAACATCTACGAGCAGTACTTC
d_call: NA
v_call: TRBV28
j_call: TRBJ2-7
clone_size: NA

cdr3_aa: CASSFERQPYEQYF
cdr3_nt: TGTGCCAGCAGCTTTGAAAGACAGCCCTACGAGCAGTACTTC
d_call: NA
v_call: TRBV5-6
j_call: TRBJ2-7
clone_size: few

cdr3_aa: CASSGLAGESWQETQYF
cdr3_nt: TGTGCCAGCAGCGGACTAGCGGGGGAATCGTGGCAAGAGACCCAGTACTTC
d_call: TRBD2
v_call: TRBV7-8
j_call: TRBJ2-5
clone_size: NA

cdr3_aa: CASRGTGSNQPQHF
cdr3_nt: TGTGCCAGCAGAGGGACAGGGAGCAATCAGCCCCAGCATTTT
d_call: TRBD1
v_call: TRBV2
j_call: TRBJ1-5
clone_size: NA

cdr3_aa: CASSDEVDSVWGLAYEQYF
cdr3_nt: TGTGCCAGCAGTGATGAGGTCGATTCGGTTTGGGGCCTAGCCTACGAGCAGTACTTC
d_call: NA
v_call: TRBV2
j_call: TRBJ2-7
clone_size: NA

cdr3_aa: CASSPSSYNEQFF
cdr3_nt: TGTGCCAGTAGTCCTAGCTCCTACAATGAGCAGTTCTTC
d_call: NA
v_call: TRBV19
j_call: TRBJ2-1
clone_size: NA

cdr3_aa: CSVDGQGTPNTEAFF
cdr3_nt: TGCAGCGTTGATGGACAGGGGACTCCGAACACTGAAGCTTTCTTT
d_call: TRBD1
v_call: TRBV29-1
j_call: TRBJ1-1
clone_size: NA